A selection of T cell receptor beta chains follows, all from one sample in a study of T cells after yellow fever vaccination. In TCRdb, the 5' RACE reads were re-called with MiXCR into one record per CDR3 protein. Of fewer than 650,000 distinct CDR3 sequences in the sample, 21% were seen once. Material: PBMCs, obtained 20 to 25 days after the first yellow fever vaccination. The receptors originated from a man in his late teens or twenties who received the YFV17D yellow fever vaccine. Both conserved end residues are part of each CDR3. Fields, in order: V gene, clone size, J gene, D gene, CDR3 DNA, CDR3 protein. D genes are given only for firm matches. The size field is filled for only some rows; it gives once, few, many or a size class.

TRBV7-9	NA	TRBJ1-1	NA	TGTGCCAGCAGCTTAGCGCTGAAAGAAGCTTTCTTT	CASSLALKEAFF
TRBV5-1	few	TRBJ1-1	TRBD1	TGCGCCAGCAGCTTGGGGGGGACAGCCGACTTTGAAGCTTTCTTT	CASSLGGTADFEAFF
TRBV24-1	NA	TRBJ2-3	NA	TGTGCCACCAGTGACCCGGGGCAGCGCACAGATACGCAGTATTTT	CATSDPGQRTDTQYF
TRBV18	NA	TRBJ1-5	NA	TGTGCCAGCTCCCCTTACCGGCGGCTTTATCAGCCCCAGCATTTT	CASSPYRRLYQPQHF
TRBV4-2	few	TRBJ2-3	TRBD2	TGTGCCAGCAGCCAAGAGGGGATAGCGGGGGGAGGGGCAGATACGCAGTATTTT	CASSQEGIAGGGADTQYF
TRBV12-3/TRBV12-4	many	TRBJ2-2	NA	TGTGCCAGCAGTCCTTTAGGCACCGGGGAGCTGTTTTTT	CASSPLGTGELFF
TRBV7-2	few	TRBJ1-1	NA	TGTGCCAGCAGCGCCGTCAGGGGTTTTGTAGCTTTCTTT	CASSAVRGFVAFF
TRBV14	many	TRBJ2-1	NA	TGTGCCAGCGGCGAGTTGACGGGGAGGCTTGGTGAGCAGTTCTTC	CASGELTGRLGEQFF
TRBV6-5	NA	TRBJ2-6	TRBD1	TGTGCCAGCACCTTACTCCAGGGGGTAGGTGGGGCCAACGTCCTGACTTTC	CASTLLQGVGGANVLTF
TRBV20-1	NA	TRBJ2-3	NA	TGCAGTGCTAGACCCTCATGGGCCGGTTCAGATACGCAGTATTTT	CSARPSWAGSDTQYF
TRBV10-1	NA	TRBJ2-7	TRBD1	TGCGCCAGCATCCTCACGACAGGGGAGTCCTACGAGCAGTACTTC	CASILTTGESYEQYF
TRBV20-1	NA	TRBJ2-3	TRBD2	TGCAGTGCTAGGTCGGGGGGGCCGGCGCAGTATTTT	CSARSGGPAQYF
TRBV9	NA	TRBJ2-1	TRBD2	TGTGCCAGCAGCGAGTCGACTAGCGGGGATGAGCAGTTCTTC	CASSESTSGDEQFF
TRBV6-5	few	TRBJ2-7	NA	TGTGCCAGCAGTTACTTCCCCTCAAGGGGGGACGAGCAGTACTTC	CASSYFPSRGDEQYF
TRBV11-2	many	TRBJ2-1	TRBD1	TGTGCCAGCAGCTTATTAAACTTGAACAGGGGACGGAGCTCCTACAATGAGCAGTTCTTC	CASSLLNLNRGRSSYNEQFF
TRBV6-2/TRBV6-3	NA	TRBJ1-2	NA	TGTGCCAGCAGTTACTCCGGACAGTCTAGCGGCTACACCTTC	CASSYSGQSSGYTF
TRBV20-1	NA	TRBJ1-4	NA	TGCAGTGCTAGAGATGTGGGGGAGGAAAAACTGTTTTTT	CSARDVGEEKLFF
TRBV24-1	few	TRBJ2-3	NA	TGTGCCACCAGTACAGGAGGGACGCAGTATTTT	CATSTGGTQYF
TRBV10-3	few	TRBJ1-5	NA	TGTGCCATCAGTGAGTCGGGGGGCTCGAGCAATCAGCCCCAGCATTTT	CAISESGGSSNQPQHF
TRBV2	few	TRBJ2-7	TRBD2	TGTGCCAGTATCTATCCGGGACTACTGGTCGAGCAGTACTTC	CASIYPGLLVEQYF
TRBV7-2	NA	TRBJ1-3	TRBD1	TGTGCCAGCAGCGGGACAGGGATTGGCTCTGGAAACACCATATATTTT	CASSGTGIGSGNTIYF
TRBV5-5	few	TRBJ2-1	TRBD2	TGTGCCAGCAGCTTGGTACTAGCGGGAGTGTACAATGAGCAGTTCTTC	CASSLVLAGVYNEQFF
TRBV18	NA	TRBJ1-2	NA	TGTGCCAGCTCACCACGGGAGACGGATGGCTACACCTTC	CASSPRETDGYTF
TRBV12-3/TRBV12-4	NA	TRBJ1-1	TRBD1	TGTGCCAGCAGCCAACAGGGGGCCCTTATTGTTACTGAAGCTTTCTTT	CASSQQGALIVTEAFF
TRBV20-1	few	TRBJ1-4	TRBD1	TGCAGTGCTAGTCAGGGGGGGAATGAAAAACTGTTTTTT	CSASQGGNEKLFF
TRBV28	many	TRBJ1-4	NA	TGTGCCAGCAGTTTTGCGACCACCTCTAAACTGTTTTTT	CASSFATTSKLFF
TRBV5-4	many	TRBJ1-1	NA	TGTGCCAGCAGCTTGTTCAGGGGCAGGGACACTGAAGCTTTCTTT	CASSLFRGRDTEAFF
TRBV12-3/TRBV12-4	few	TRBJ2-1	NA	TGTGCCAGCAAGGGGGGGGGCCTAAGTGAGCAGTTCTTC	CASKGGGLSEQFF
TRBV19	NA	TRBJ1-1	TRBD1	TGTGCCAGTAGTGACAGGGAGGTTGAAGCTTTCTTT	CASSDREVEAFF
TRBV25-1	NA	TRBJ1-6	NA	TGTGCCAGCCGCATTACAGGAATTAATTCACCCCTCCACTTT	CASRITGINSPLHF
TRBV30	few	TRBJ2-2	NA	TGTGCCTGGAGCTTAACCGGACACCCCACCGGGGAGCTGTTTTTT	CAWSLTGHPTGELFF
TRBV18	NA	TRBJ2-5	TRBD1	TGTGCCAGCTCACCCGTGGACAGGGTAGAGACCCAGTACTTC	CASSPVDRVETQYF
TRBV5-1	NA	TRBJ2-7	TRBD1	TGCGCCAGCAGCTTGGGGATTACAGGGGGCGGAAACGAGCAGTACTTC	CASSLGITGGGNEQYF
TRBV20-1	NA	TRBJ1-2	NA	TGCAGTGCCCAGGGTGGTCGTGGATTTGGCTACACCTTC	CSAQGGRGFGYTF
TRBV10-1	NA	TRBJ1-2	TRBD1	TGCGCCAGCAGTGAAGGACAGGGACACCACTATGGCTACACCTTC	CASSEGQGHHYGYTF
TRBV7-3	NA	TRBJ1-6	NA	TGTGCCAGCAGCCGTGGACAGATAAATTCACCCCTCCACTTT	CASSRGQINSPLHF
TRBV11-2	NA	TRBJ2-7	NA	TGTGCCAGCGACGGGTGGGCGGGCATGCAGCAGTACTTC	CASDGWAGMQQYF
TRBV7-8	NA	TRBJ1-2	NA	TGTGCCAGCAGCTCAATCCTAGGCGGCTACACCTTC	CASSSILGGYTF
TRBV6-2/TRBV6-3	NA	TRBJ1-2	NA	TGTGCCAGCACTTTGACGCCCCGTGGGGGCTACACCTTC	CASTLTPRGGYTF
TRBV7-9	NA	TRBJ1-1	NA	TGTGCCAGCAGCCAAGGGTACCCCACTGAAGCTTTCTTT	CASSQGYPTEAFF
TRBV5-1	few	TRBJ2-2	NA	TGCGCCAGCAGCGCGGGGCGCGGGAACACCGGGGAGCTGTTTTTT	CASSAGRGNTGELFF
TRBV7-6	NA	TRBJ2-1	NA	TGTGCCAGCAGCTTAGGCCAGGTCGACAATGAGCAGTTCTTC	CASSLGQVDNEQFF
TRBV11-2	few	TRBJ2-3	NA	TGTGCCAGCAGCTTAGATAGCCAGGGTTCAGATACGCAGTATTTT	CASSLDSQGSDTQYF
TRBV12-3/TRBV12-4	NA	TRBJ2-7	NA	TGTGCCAGCCGGGGACCGTCGTCCTACGAGCAGTACTTC	CASRGPSSYEQYF
TRBV30	few	TRBJ1-5	NA	TGTGCCTGGAATTGGGGACAAAATCAGCCCCAGCATTTT	CAWNWGQNQPQHF
TRBV4-1	NA	TRBJ2-1	NA	TGCGCCAGCAGCCAAGTCCGTGGGGGGCGAAGGAATGAGCAGTTCTTC	CASSQVRGGRRNEQFF
TRBV9	NA	TRBJ1-6	NA	TGTGCCAGCAGCGTAGAAGCGGTGTGGGGGGGGGATTCACCCCTCCACTTT	CASSVEAVWGGDSPLHF
TRBV7-2	NA	TRBJ2-1	NA	TGTGCCAGCAGCAAATGGACTTACAATGAGCAGTTCTTC	CASSKWTYNEQFF
TRBV4-2	NA	TRBJ2-1	TRBD1	TGTGCCAGCAGCCTGGGGACAGGGGGGAGTGAGCAGTTCTTC	CASSLGTGGSEQFF
TRBV7-2	NA	TRBJ2-1	TRBD1	TGTGCCAGCAGCCCCGGGACAGGGTCTCGTAATGAGCAGTTCTTC	CASSPGTGSRNEQFF
TRBV6-2/TRBV6-3	few	TRBJ2-5	NA	TGTGCCAGCAGCTACCGGGACTGGTGGGAGACCCAGTACTTC	CASSYRDWWETQYF
TRBV20-1	few	TRBJ1-6	NA	TGCAGTGCTAGAGACCCGGAAACGGCACCCCTCCACTTT	CSARDPETAPLHF
TRBV2	NA	TRBJ2-1	TRBD2	TGTGCCAGCAGTGAAGTCTCTGGACTAGGGGAGTTCTTC	CASSEVSGLGEFF